This TCR beta chain was recovered during a study of metastatic and nonmetastatic thyroid tumors. Regarding the study as a whole: A significant increase in TCR beta diversity was reportedly seen in malignant thyroid tumors relative to benign nodules, in blood and tumor.

Original analysis: Built for papillary thyroid cancer, a distant-metastasis classifier drew on CDR3 differences across clinicopathological groups. TCRdb re-called the PCR reads through MiXCR. These V and J calls rely on TCRdb rather than the paper's analysis. Of about 40,000 clones listed, less than 20% are singletons. All patients were treatment-naive before thyroid surgery. The table lists this clone with many counts. What it binds is not known. CDR3 length: 16 amino acids. Germline CDR1 reads SGHRS; CDR2 reads YFSETQ. Germline trimming cut 0 bases from V and 2 bases from J; bases unmatched to any gene: 5.

This sequence was found in a female donor with papillary thyroid cancer or a benign thyroid nodule (not recorded which). Some clones in this sample may be carry-over from other donors' samples. The rearrangement uses TRBV5-1 and TRBJ1-5, with TRBD1 matching 7 bases. The sample taken for sequencing was blood. CDR3 nucleotide sequence: TGCGCCAGCAGCTTGGGGGACAGCGAGGGCAATCAGCCCCAGCATTTT. This sequence encodes CASSLGDSEGNQPQHF.